This section outlines one T cell receptor beta chain sequence together with its context. This may be a read error, as it is one base from a much larger clone. The investigators amplified TCR beta CDR3 regions from RNA transcripts. Initially, a first-round RT-PCR of the TCR CDR3 employed the HTBI primer set. MiXCR, run by TCRdb on the multiplex PCR reads, gives a single entry per CDR3 protein. This sample has about 620,000 distinct CDR3 sequences, with around 15% found just once. The data stem from a study of T cells in Graves' hyperthyroidism and ophthalmopathy. The V end was cut by 5 bases, the J end by 4 bases, with 12 bases between. The CDR3 extends over 15 amino acids. Germline lookup yields CDR1 SGHVS and CDR2 FQNEAQ.

The material sequenced was blood. The chain is built from TRBV7-8 and TRBJ2-6, with D perhaps matching TRBD1 (6 bases). The origin of this receptor is a woman aged 25-40 years with Graves' hyperthyroidism. CDR3 amino acids: CASSTTGSGANVLTF. The CDR3 DNA follows: TGTGCCAGCAGCACTACAGGGTCGGGGGCCAACGTCCTGACTTTC.